The 20 T cell receptor beta chains below were found in one sample sequenced in a study of cytomegalovirus exposure and HLA in healthy donors. TCRdb's copy holds only in-frame clones and misses some; the assay was immunoSEQ multiplex PCR. The repertoire holds about 150,000 clones, with less than 90% as singletons. The sequenced sample consisted of PBMCs. These receptor sequences come from a woman in her late teens or twenties in good health and CMV-seropositive.

This rearrangement joins TRBV28 to TRBJ2-1; D is uncertain. Germline assignment: CDR1 MDHEN and CDR2 SYDVKM. With 5 bases removed from V and 7 bases from J, the gap between germline ends came to 12 bases. The CDR3 length is 13 residues. The CDR3 protein is CASSPRQWNEQFF. The CDR3 DNA reads as TGTGCCAGCAGTCCCCGACAATGGAATGAGCAGTTCTTC.

As to this clone: At one of its ends the junction is not consistent with the germline gene, which may arise from a read error. This chain joins TRBV7-7 and TRBJ2-3; D is undetermined. Germline CDR1 and CDR2: SSHAT and FNYEAQ (reference sequence). This CDR3 spans 14 amino acids. The CDR3 here is CASSWPTSTDTQYF. The CDR3 DNA reads as TGTGCTAGCAGCTGGCCGACTAGCACAGATACGCAGTATTTT.

The chain uses TRBV11-1 and TRBJ2-7; 10 bases agree with TRBD2. V lost 9 bases and J lost 9; bases outside the gene matches: 11. Germline assignment: CDR1 SGHAT and CDR2 FQDESV (reference sequence). CDR3 length: 13 residues. The CDR3 DNA reads TGTGCCAGTAAGGCTAGCGGGAGAATGGTGCAGTACTTC. It codes for CASKASGRMVQYF.

The chain is built from TRBV11-2 and TRBJ2-7, with TRBD2 identical over 7 bases. V was clipped by 4 bases and J by 9 bases; unmatched bases: 18. Germline V gene sequence: CDR1 SGHAT, CDR2 FQNNGV. The CDR3 extends over 16 amino acids. CDR3 in DNA: TGTGCCAGCAGCTCCTCCGGGACTAATGTGGGAGAGGGGCAGTACTTC. This sequence encodes CASSSSGTNVGEGQYF. Using reference TRBV11-2 and TRBJ2-7 for the parts outside the CDR3, the full variable domain is EAGVAQSPRYKIIEKRQSVAFWCNPISGHATLYWYQQILGQGPKLLIQFQNNGVVDDSQLPKDRFSAERLKGVDSTLKIQPAKLEDSAVYLCASSSSGTNVGEGQYFGPGTRLTVT.

The chain couples TRBV11-1 to TRBJ2-7; 15 bases fit TRBD2. Germline V lookup: CDR1 SGHAT, CDR2 FQDESV (reference sequence). The ends lost 4 bases at V and 4 bases at J; junction bases unmatched: 2. The CDR3 has 15 amino acids. CDR3 nucleotide sequence: TGTGCCAGCAGCTGGACTAGCGGGAGGGGTTACGAGCAGTACTTC. Translated, it gives CASSWTSGRGYEQYF.

This clone turned up a few times. The chain joins TRBV21-1 to TRBJ2-7; the table's D call TRBD2 went unverified against the DNA. TRBV21-1 is a pseudogene. This CDR3 comprises 13 residues. As DNA, the CDR3 is TGTGCCAGCAGCAAATCGAGAGACTACGAGCAGTACTTC. This translates into CASSKSRDYEQYF.

This clone has only a few counts. The V gene is TRBV4-3, the J gene TRBJ1-4, with a weak D call TRBD1 (5 bases). CDR3 length equals 16 residues. CDR1 and CDR2 from the germline V gene are LGHNA and YSLEER. Trimming shortened V by 4 bases and J by 8 bases, and 20 bases separated the two germline ends. The CDR3 region has the DNA TGCGCCAGCAGCCGGTCCGTCAGGGTAGGTGCAGAAAAACTGTTTTTT. Protein product: CASSRSVRVGAEKLFF.

The V gene is TRBV5-1, the J gene TRBJ1-2; D call uncertain. This CDR3 contains 15 residues. V was cut by 0 bases and J by 8 bases, with 17 bases left in between. Germline V gene sequence: CDR1 SGHRS, CDR2 YFSETQ. CDR3 nucleotide sequence: TGCGCCAGCAGCTTGGCCTTAGCCGGGGTGGAGGGCTACACCTTC. Encoded protein: CASSLALAGVEGYTF. Combining the CDR3 with reference TRBV5-1 and TRBJ1-2 gives the whole variable domain KAGVTQTPRYLIKTRGQQVTLSCSPISGHRSVSWYQQTPGQGLQFLFEYFSETQRNKGNFPGRFSGRQFSNSRSEMNVSTLELGDSALYLCASSLALAGVEGYTFGSGTRLTVV.

This chain links TRBV5-4 with TRBJ2-1, with 10 bases fitting TRBD2. Germline V CDR1 and CDR2: SGHNT, YYREEE (reference sequence). This CDR3 has 15 amino acids. V was clipped by 4 bases and J by 7 bases; unmatched bases: 8. This CDR3 reads CASSIPASGRNEQFF. The CDR3 region has the DNA TGTGCCAGCAGCATTCCTGCTAGCGGGAGAAATGAGCAGTTCTTC.

The chain is built from TRBV20-1 and TRBJ2-1, with a weak D call TRBD2 (5 bases). CDR3 length: 11 residues. V lost 2 bases and J 12 bases, leaving 11 bases between the germline ends. CDR1 and CDR2 (germline): DFQATT, SNEGSKA (reference sequence). This CDR3 reads CSARSPRGQFF. CDR3 DNA: TGCAGTGCTAGATCCCCCCGGGGGCAGTTCTTC.

The chain links TRBV6-1 to TRBJ1-3, with no clear D. The CDR3 length is 15 residues. The ends were cut back, 4 bases at V and 0 bases at J, with 10 bases in the middle. Germline V gene lookup returns CDR1 MNHNS and CDR2 SASEGT. CDR3 protein: CASSVRGISGNTIYF. The CDR3 DNA reads TGTGCCAGCAGTGTGAGAGGCATCTCTGGAAACACCATATATTTT.

The rearrangement links TRBV6-1 to TRBJ1-4; 10 positions agree with TRBD1. Per the germline V gene, CDR1 is MNHNS and CDR2 is SASEGT. This CDR3 has 14 amino acids. V dropped 5 bases and J dropped 8; count of bases not matched to a gene: 5. The CDR3 sequence: CASSQPGQGEKLFF. In DNA form, the CDR3 reads TGTGCCAGCAGTCAACCGGGACAGGGGGAAAAACTGTTTTTT.

In its sample, this clone was seen a few times. The rearrangement links TRBV11-2 to TRBJ2-1; 14 bases match TRBD2. V gave up 5 bases and J gave up 4 bases; unmatched junction bases: 7. The CDR3 contains 17 residues. The germline V gene encodes CDR1 SGHAT and CDR2 FQNNGV. The CDR3 coding sequence is TGTGCCAGCAGCCCCCGACTAGCGGGAGGGAGATACAATGAGCAGTTCTTC. It yields the protein CASSPRLAGGRYNEQFF.

The rearrangement links TRBV9 to TRBJ1-5, with TRBD1 matching over 7 bases. CDR1 is SGDLS and CDR2 is YYNGEE in the germline V gene. The J segment lost 0 bases and the V segment lost 3 bases, leaving 3 bases of the junction unmatched. The CDR3 has 15 amino acids. Here the CDR3 reads CASSATGYSNQPQHF. CDR3 nucleotide sequence: TGTGCCAGCAGCGCGACAGGGTATAGCAATCAGCCCCAGCATTTT.

The CDR3 sequence: CATSRPPGYGTDTQYF. The CDR3 DNA reads as TGTGCCACCAGCAGACCCCCAGGGTACGGGACAGATACGCAGTATTTT. The chain combines TRBV15 with TRBJ2-3, with a possible D match to TRBD1 (5 bases). V shed 2 bases and J shed 3 bases, with 15 bases lying between them. The V gene's germline CDR1 is LNHNV and CDR2 YYDKDF (reference sequence). The CDR3 extends over 16 amino acids.

The rearrangement uses TRBV15 and TRBJ1-2; no definite D call. Trimming stripped 1 base from V and 7 bases from J, with 28 bases between. CDR3 length: 19 amino acids. In germline, CDR1 is LNHNV, CDR2 YYDKDF (reference sequence). The CDR3: CATSRVLIPSAQPVGGYTF. DNA for the CDR3: TGTGCCACCAGCAGAGTTCTAATCCCGTCGGCACAGCCAGTCGGTGGCTACACCTTC.

The CDR3 loop reads CASTPRDSQETQYF. DNA for the CDR3: TGTGCCAGCACCCCGCGGGACAGTCAAGAGACCCAGTACTTC. The chain employs TRBV5-4 and TRBJ2-5; possibly TRBD1 for D (7 bases). The germline CDR1 and CDR2 sequences are SGHNT and YYREEE (reference sequence). The CDR3 is made up of 14 amino acids. V lost 6 bases and J 2 bases, leaving 14 bases between the germline ends.

V is TRBV7-2 and J is TRBJ1-1; D gene ambiguous. There are 13 residues in the CDR3. The ends were cut back, 5 bases at V and 1 base at J, with 8 bases in the middle. Germline CDR1 and CDR2: SGHTA and FQGNSA. The CDR3 sequence: CASSQQANTEAFF. DNA for the CDR3: TGTGCCAGCAGCCAGCAGGCGAACACTGAAGCTTTCTTT.

This chain links TRBV6-6 with TRBJ2-1, with 8 nucleotides matching TRBD2. This CDR3 contains 16 residues. V was clipped by 8 bases and J by 7 bases; unmatched bases: 16. Germline CDR1 is MNHNY and CDR2 is SVGAGI (reference sequence). CDR3 in DNA: TGTGCCAGCTACCGACCGGGACTAGTATTAAATAATGAGCAGTTCTTC. Translation: CASYRPGLVLNNEQFF.

The rearrangement joins TRBV10-3 to TRBJ1-1; the D is unclear. V was clipped by 3 bases and J by 2 bases, with 4 bases between them. This CDR3 comprises 12 residues. Germline V gene sequence: CDR1 ENHRY, CDR2 SYGVKD. CDR3 coding DNA: TGTGCCATCAGTGAAGCTAACACTGAAGCTTTCTTT. Its translation is CAISEANTEAFF.